Below, 10 T cell receptor beta chains from the same sample are listed, as sequenced in a study of T cell responses to AZD1222 COVID-19 vaccine. Some clones are missing from TCRdb's copy, which holds only in-frame ones; the method was immunoSEQ multiplex PCR. The profile shows about 89,000 clones, around nine tenths of them singletons. This sample comprised peripheral blood, obtained on day 0 of MenACWY control vaccination. Receptor source: an adult in good health.

The chain is built from TRBV6-2 or TRBV6-3 and TRBJ2-2; 8 bases agree with TRBD2. Germline V gene lookup returns CDR1 MNHEY and CDR2 SVGEGT. Trimming took 2 bases from V and 4 from J; bases not matched to a gene: 3. The length of the CDR3 is 15 residues. The CDR3 DNA sequence: TGTGCCAGCAGTTACGCGGGGGGAACCACCGGGGAGCTGTTTTTT. The encoded protein is CASSYAGGTTGELFF.

The chain has TRBV3-1 (or the pseudogene TRBV3-2) and TRBJ2-7; 10 bases agree with TRBD1. With V trimmed by 0 bases and J by 4 bases, 3 bases remained unmatched. The CDR3 has 15 residues. From germline, CDR1 is LGHDT and CDR2 YNNKEL (reference sequence). In DNA form, the CDR3 reads TGTGCCAGCAGCCAAGACGGGACAGGGGTATACGAGCAGTACTTC. It specifies CASSQDGTGVYEQYF.

The chain combines TRBV7-2 with TRBJ2-2; weak D call: TRBD2 (6 bases). Trimming pared 5 bases from V and 5 bases from J, leaving 9 bases between. CDR3 length: 13 amino acids. Germline CDR1 reads SGHTA; CDR2 reads FQGNSA. CDR3 residues: CASSPSVTGELFF. For the CDR3, the DNA is TGTGCCAGCAGCCCTAGCGTGACCGGGGAGCTGTTTTTT.

In its sample, this clone was seen once. This rearrangement joins TRBV5-5 to TRBJ2-1; D unclear. Germline lookup yields CDR1 SGHKS and CDR2 YYEKEE (reference sequence). CDR3 length equals 16 residues. V was cut by 0 bases and J by 5 bases, with 15 bases left in between. CDR3 nucleotide sequence: TGTGCCAGCAGCTTGGAGGCCTCTCTCCGGGACAATGAGCAGTTCTTC. Its protein is CASSLEASLRDNEQFF.

The V and J genes are TRBV2 and TRBJ1-3; D ambiguous. Germline assignment: CDR1 SNHLY and CDR2 FYNNEI. The CDR3 sequence is 14 residues long. The germline V and J ends were trimmed by 8 bases and 0 bases, with 11 bases remaining between them. In DNA, the CDR3 is TGTGCCAGCCACTCTTCAAGCTCTGGAAACACCATATATTTT. Protein product: CASHSSSSGNTIYF.

The chain employs TRBV7-2 and TRBJ2-3; TRBD2 matches 7 bases. Germline CDR1 reads SGHTA; CDR2 reads FQGNSA. The ends lost 3 bases at V and 6 bases at J; junction bases unmatched: 6. The CDR3 is 14 residues long. CDR3 DNA sequence: TGTGCCAGCAGCTTTAGCGGGTCGCAGGATACGCAGTATTTT. It yields the protein CASSFSGSQDTQYF.

This clone came up a few times. The V and J genes are TRBV10-1 and TRBJ2-3; 9 nucleotides agree with TRBD2. Germline values: CDR1 WNHNN, CDR2 SYGVQD (reference sequence). V shed 3 bases, J shed 6 bases, and the junction held 7 bases outside the gene matches. The CDR3 runs 15 residues. The CDR3 region has the DNA TGCGCCAGCAGTGAACTAGCGGGCCCCGCGGATACGCAGTATTTT. Protein sequence: CASSELAGPADTQYF.

In this sample, this clone turned up once. This chain connects TRBV7-9 to TRBJ1-2; D is possibly TRBD1 (5 bases). This CDR3 is built from 14 residues. Germline CDR1 is SEHNR and CDR2 is FQNEAQ (reference sequence). V lost 6 bases, J lost 9 bases, and 20 bases lay in between. CDR3 in amino acids: CASSPDRGADSYTF. The CDR3 DNA reads TGTGCCAGCAGTCCAGACCGCGGGGCCGATAGCTACACCTTC.

The DNA for the CDR3 is TGTGCCAGCAGCCAAGCTACAGGAAAGGGCACAGATACGCAGTATTTT. Protein: CASSQATGKGTDTQYF. The chain has TRBV3-1 (or the pseudogene TRBV3-2) and TRBJ2-3; possible D gene TRBD1, 5 bases. Per the germline V gene, CDR1 is LGHDT and CDR2 is YNNKEL (reference sequence). V lost 1 base to trimming and J lost 1 base, with 12 bases between them. The CDR3 has 16 residues.

V gene TRBV5-1 combines with J gene TRBJ2-7; no definite D call. This CDR3 is built from 14 residues. The germline gives CDR1 SGHRS, CDR2 YFSETQ. V was shortened by 0 bases and J by 3 bases, with 10 bases between the two germline ends. CDR3 region: CASSLAPAGYEQYF. In nucleotides, the CDR3 is TGCGCCAGCAGCTTGGCCCCAGCTGGCTACGAGCAGTACTTC. The whole variable domain, remainder taken from reference TRBV5-1 and TRBJ2-7, is KAGVTQTPRYLIKTRGQQVTLSCSPISGHRSVSWYQQTPGQGLQFLFEYFSETQRNKGNFPGRFSGRQFSNSRSEMNVSTLELGDSALYLCASSLAPAGYEQYFGPGTRLTVT.